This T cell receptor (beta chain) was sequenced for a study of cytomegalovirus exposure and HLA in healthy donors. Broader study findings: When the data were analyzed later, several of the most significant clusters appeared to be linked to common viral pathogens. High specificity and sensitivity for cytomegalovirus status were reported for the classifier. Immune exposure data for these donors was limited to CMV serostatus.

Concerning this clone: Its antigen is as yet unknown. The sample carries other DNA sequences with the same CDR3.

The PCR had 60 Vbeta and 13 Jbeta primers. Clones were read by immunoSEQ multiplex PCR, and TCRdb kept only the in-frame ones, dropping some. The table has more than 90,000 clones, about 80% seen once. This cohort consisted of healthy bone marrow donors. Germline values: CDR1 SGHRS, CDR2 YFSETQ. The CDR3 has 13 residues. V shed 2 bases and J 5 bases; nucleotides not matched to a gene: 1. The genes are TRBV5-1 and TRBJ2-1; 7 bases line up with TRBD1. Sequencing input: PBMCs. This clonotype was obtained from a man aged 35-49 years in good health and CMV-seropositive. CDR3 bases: TGCGCCAGCAGCTTAGGACAGGACAATGAGCAGTTCTTC. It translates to CASSLGQDNEQFF.